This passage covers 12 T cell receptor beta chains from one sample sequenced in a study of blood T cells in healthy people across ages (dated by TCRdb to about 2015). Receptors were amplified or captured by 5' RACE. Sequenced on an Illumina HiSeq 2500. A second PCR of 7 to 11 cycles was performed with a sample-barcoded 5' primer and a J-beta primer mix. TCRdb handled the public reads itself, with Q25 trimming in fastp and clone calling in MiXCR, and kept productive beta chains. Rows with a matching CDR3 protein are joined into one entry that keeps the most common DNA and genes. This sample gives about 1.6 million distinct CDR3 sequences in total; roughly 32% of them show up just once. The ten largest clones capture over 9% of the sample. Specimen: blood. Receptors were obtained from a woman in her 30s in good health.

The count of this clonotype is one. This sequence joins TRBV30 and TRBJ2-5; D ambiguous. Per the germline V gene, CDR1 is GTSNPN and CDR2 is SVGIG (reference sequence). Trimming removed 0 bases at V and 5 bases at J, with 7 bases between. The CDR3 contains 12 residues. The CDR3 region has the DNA TGTGCCTGGAGTGTATTACCGGAGACCCAGTACTTC. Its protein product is CAWSVLPETQYF.

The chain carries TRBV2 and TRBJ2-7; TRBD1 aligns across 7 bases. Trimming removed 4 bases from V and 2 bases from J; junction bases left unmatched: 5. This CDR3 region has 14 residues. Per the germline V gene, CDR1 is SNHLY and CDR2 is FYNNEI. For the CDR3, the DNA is TGTGCCAGCAGTGGGACAGGAGCCACCTACGAGCAGTACTTC. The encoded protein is CASSGTGATYEQYF.

Here the CDR3 reads CASSLELPTHEQFF. The CDR3 nucleotides read TGCGCCAGCAGCTTGGAACTCCCTACCCATGAGCAGTTCTTC. This rearrangement joins TRBV5-1 to TRBJ2-1; unclear D gene. Germline-derived CDR1 and CDR2 are SGHRS and YFSETQ. V was clipped by 0 bases and J by 8 bases, with 12 bases between them. The CDR3 runs 14 residues.

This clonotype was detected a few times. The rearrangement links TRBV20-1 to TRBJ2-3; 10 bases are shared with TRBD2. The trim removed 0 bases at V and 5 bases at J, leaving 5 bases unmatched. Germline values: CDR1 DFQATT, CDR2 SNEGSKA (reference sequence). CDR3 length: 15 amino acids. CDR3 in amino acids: CSARDRVAGGDTQYF. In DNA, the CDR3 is TGCAGTGCTAGAGATAGAGTAGCGGGAGGAGATACGCAGTATTTT.

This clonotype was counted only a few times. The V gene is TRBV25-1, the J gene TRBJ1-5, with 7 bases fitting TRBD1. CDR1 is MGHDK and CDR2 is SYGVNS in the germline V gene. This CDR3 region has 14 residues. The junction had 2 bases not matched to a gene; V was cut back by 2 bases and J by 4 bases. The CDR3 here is CASSEEQGNQPQHF. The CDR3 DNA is TGTGCCAGCAGTGAAGAACAGGGGAATCAGCCCCAGCATTTT.

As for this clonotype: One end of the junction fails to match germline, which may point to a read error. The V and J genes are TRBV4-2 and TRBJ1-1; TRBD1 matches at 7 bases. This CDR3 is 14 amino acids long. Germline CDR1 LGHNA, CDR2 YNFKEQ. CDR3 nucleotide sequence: TGTACCAGCAGCCAAGTCAGGGGGGGCACTGAAGCTTTCTTT. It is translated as CTSSQVRGGTEAFF.

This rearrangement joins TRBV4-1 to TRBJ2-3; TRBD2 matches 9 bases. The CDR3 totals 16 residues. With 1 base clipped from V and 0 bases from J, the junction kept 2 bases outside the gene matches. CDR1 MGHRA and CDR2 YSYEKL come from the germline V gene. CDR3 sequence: CASSQGAGGSTDTQYF. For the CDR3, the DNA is TGCGCCAGCAGCCAAGGGGCGGGAGGGAGCACAGATACGCAGTATTTT.

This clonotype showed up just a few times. Here the CDR3 reads CASSPGQRSNSPLHF. The CDR3 DNA sequence: TGTGCCAGCAGCCCAGGACAGAGATCGAATTCACCCCTCCACTTT. The chain carries TRBV7-2 and TRBJ1-6; tentative D call: TRBD1 (6 bases). This CDR3 is built from 15 residues. Trimming removed 5 bases from V and 7 bases from J, with 15 bases in between. The germline V gene encodes CDR1 SGHTA and CDR2 FQGNSA.

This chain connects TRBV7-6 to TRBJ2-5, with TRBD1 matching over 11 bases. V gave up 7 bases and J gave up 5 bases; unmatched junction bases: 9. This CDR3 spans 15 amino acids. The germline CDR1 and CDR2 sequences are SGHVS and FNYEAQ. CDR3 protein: CASNSGQGAFETQYF. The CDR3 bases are TGTGCCAGCAACTCCGGACAGGGGGCTTTTGAGACCCAGTACTTC.

Here the CDR3 DNA reads TGTGCCAGCAGTCCTGAAACCGGGACAGGGGAATTCTCTGGGGCCAACGTCCTGACTTTC. Translating it yields CASSPETGTGEFSGANVLTF. The rearrangement uses TRBV28 and TRBJ2-6, with 10 bases lining up with TRBD1. Germline CDR1 is MDHEN and CDR2 is SYDVKM. This CDR3 is built from 20 residues. V lost 5 bases, J lost 0 bases, and 13 bases stayed unmatched.

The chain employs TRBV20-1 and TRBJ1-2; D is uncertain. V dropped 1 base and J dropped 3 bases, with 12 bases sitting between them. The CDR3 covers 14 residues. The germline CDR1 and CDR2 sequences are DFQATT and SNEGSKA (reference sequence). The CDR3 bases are TGCAGTGCTAGAGGCTCGGGAGAAGACTATGGCTACACCTTC. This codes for CSARGSGEDYGYTF.

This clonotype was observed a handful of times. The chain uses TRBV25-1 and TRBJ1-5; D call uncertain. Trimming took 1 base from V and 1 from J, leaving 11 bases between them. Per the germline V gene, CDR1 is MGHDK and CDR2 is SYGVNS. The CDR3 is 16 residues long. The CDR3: CASSESGVGSNQPQHF. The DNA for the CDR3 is TGTGCCAGCAGTGAATCCGGGGTCGGGAGCAATCAGCCCCAGCATTTT.